These 2 T cell receptor beta chains were sequenced from one sample in a study of cytomegalovirus exposure and HLA in healthy donors. Sequencing was performed with immunoSEQ multiplex PCR; in TCRdb, only in-frame clones are kept and a portion is missing. Of fewer than 60,000 clones detected, 90% to 95% appear once; the ten largest clones hold about 1.8%. Sequenced sample: PBMCs. The receptors derive from a woman younger than 35 in good health and CMV-seropositive.

The chain links TRBV10-3 to TRBJ2-1, with D unresolved. There are 13 residues in the CDR3. CDR1 and CDR2 (germline): ENHRY, SYGVKD. V dropped 0 bases and J dropped 15 bases, with 15 bases sitting between them. The CDR3 region has the DNA TGTGCCATCAGTGAGTCCCCGCCTAGAGCGCTGTTCTTC. Its protein is CAISESPPRALFF.

This chain connects TRBV11-2 to TRBJ1-1; D is possibly TRBD1 (5 bases). The CDR3 spans 15 residues. Germline V CDR1 and CDR2: SGHAT, FQNNGV. Between the trimmed V and J ends, which lost 3 bases and 3 bases, there was a span of 14 bases. In DNA, the CDR3 is TGTGCCAGCAGCTTCTTCTACGCGGGGGACACTGAAGCTTTCTTT. Translated: CASSFFYAGDTEAFF.